This T cell receptor (beta chain) was found in a study of OX40 agonist ivuxolimab in advanced cancers. As for the study in general: Ivuxolimab, an agonist antibody against OX40 (CD134), was given to patients. Patients were around 83% male with ages about 23 to 79, mean about 54.

This clone has just a few counts. Its antigen is undetermined. Regarding the study as a whole: CD4+ T cells averaged fewer expanded clones than CD8+ T cells.

TCRdb's table, derived via immunoSEQ multiplex PCR, lists solely in-frame clones and lacks some. The sample consists of some 70,000 clones, more than 85% of them appearing once. From germline, CDR1 is MNHEY and CDR2 SMNVEV (reference sequence). This CDR3 comprises 17 residues. With 7 bases removed from V and 3 bases from J, the gap between germline ends came to 23 bases. Sequences were derived from CD4+ or CD8+ T cells sorted from blood, sampled in a trial of the OX40 agonist ivuxolimab. The TCR originated in an adult with an advanced solid tumor such as melanoma, head and neck, liver or kidney cancer. The chain links TRBV27 to TRBJ2-3; D unclear. CDR3: CASTPSGTVIRTDTQYF. CDR3 nucleotides: TGTGCCAGCACCCCATCGGGCACGGTCATTCGTACAGATACGCAGTATTTT.